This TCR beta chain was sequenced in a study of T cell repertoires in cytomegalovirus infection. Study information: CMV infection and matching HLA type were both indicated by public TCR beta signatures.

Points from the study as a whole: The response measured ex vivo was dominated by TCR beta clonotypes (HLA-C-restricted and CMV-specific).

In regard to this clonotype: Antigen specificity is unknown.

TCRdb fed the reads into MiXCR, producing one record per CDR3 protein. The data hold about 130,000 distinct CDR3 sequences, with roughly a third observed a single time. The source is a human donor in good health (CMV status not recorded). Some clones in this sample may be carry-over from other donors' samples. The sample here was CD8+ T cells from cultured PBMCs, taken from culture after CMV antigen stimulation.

The CDR3, as DNA: TGCAGTGCTAGCCAGGTTGCAACTAATGAAAAACTGTTTTTT. Its translation: CSASQVATNEKLFF. The V and J genes are TRBV20-1 and TRBJ1-4; the D is unclear. V lost 3 bases, J lost 0 bases, and 8 bases lay in between. This CDR3 has 14 residues. CDR1 is DFQATT and CDR2 is SNEGSKA in the germline V gene (reference sequence).